A selection of T cell receptor beta chains follows, all from one sample in a study of T cells in Graves' hyperthyroidism and ophthalmopathy. TCRdb processed the multiplex PCR reads anew with MiXCR; each CDR3 protein has one entry. The sample holds about half a million distinct CDR3 sequences; less than 25% are singletons and the top ten take 26%. Sequencing input: blood. The source of these receptors is a man aged 18 to 35 with Graves' hyperthyroidism. Both conserved end residues are part of each CDR3. A D gene is named only where the DNA matches it firmly. Rows may omit the clone size; those that give it use once, few, many or a size class.

clone_size j_call v_call d_call cdr3_aa
- TRBJ1-2 TRBV12-3/TRBV12-4 - CASRNQPKGPYGYTF
many TRBJ1-2 TRBV6-1 - CASSNSYGYTF
few TRBJ2-7 TRBV5-1 TRBD1 CASSWLQGSYEQYF
many TRBJ2-7 TRBV15 TRBD1 CATSRERTGLYEQYF
- TRBJ2-2 TRBV5-6 - CASSADTPGELFF
many TRBJ1-1 TRBV28 - CASRPPGIYTEAFF
- TRBJ1-2 TRBV20-1 TRBD1 CSATGQGASYGYTF
once TRBJ1-6 TRBV28 TRBD1 CASSSPGQGDPPLHF
many TRBJ2-5 TRBV7-8 - CASSSRQVQETQYF
- TRBJ2-7 TRBV6-1 - CASSEARGAHYEQYF
few TRBJ1-2 TRBV12-3/TRBV12-4 - CASSLWGENYGYTF
few TRBJ1-1 TRBV4-1 TRBD1 CASSQVGQGLRSEAFF
many TRBJ1-3 TRBV7-8 - CASSAAGSLPGNTIYF
- TRBJ2-4 TRBV29-1 TRBD1 CSVATGRKNIQYF
many TRBJ2-7 TRBV5-1 TRBD2 CASSPELAYEQYF
many TRBJ1-2 TRBV6-5 - CASSSLGFYGYTF